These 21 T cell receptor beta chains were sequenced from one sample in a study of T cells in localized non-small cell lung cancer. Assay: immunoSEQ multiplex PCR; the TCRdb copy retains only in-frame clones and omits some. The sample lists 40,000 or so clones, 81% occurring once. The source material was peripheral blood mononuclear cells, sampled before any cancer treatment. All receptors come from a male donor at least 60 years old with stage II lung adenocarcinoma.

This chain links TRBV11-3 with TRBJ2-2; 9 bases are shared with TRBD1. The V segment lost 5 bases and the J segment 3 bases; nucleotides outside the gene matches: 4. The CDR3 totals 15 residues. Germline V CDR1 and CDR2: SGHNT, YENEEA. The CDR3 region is CASSPGQGHTGELFF. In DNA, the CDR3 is TGTGCCAGCAGCCCCGGACAGGGGCACACCGGGGAGCTGTTTTTT. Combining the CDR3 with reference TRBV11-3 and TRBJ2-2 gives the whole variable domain EAGVVQSPRYKIIEKKQPVAFWCNPISGHNTLYWYLQNLGQGPELLIRYENEEAVDDSQLPKDRFSAERLKGVDSTLKIQPAELGDSAVYLCASSPGQGHTGELFFGEGSRLTVL.

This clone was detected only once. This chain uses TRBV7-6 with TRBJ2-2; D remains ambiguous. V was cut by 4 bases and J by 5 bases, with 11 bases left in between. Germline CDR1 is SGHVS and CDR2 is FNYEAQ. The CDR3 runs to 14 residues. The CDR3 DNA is TGTGCCAGCAGCTCATACAGTAGTACCGGGGAGCTGTTTTTT. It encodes CASSSYSSTGELFF. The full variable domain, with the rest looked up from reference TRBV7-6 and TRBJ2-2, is GAGVSQSPRYKVTKRGQDVALRCDPISGHVSLYWYRQALGQGPEFLTYFNYEAQQDKSGLPNDRFSAERPEGSISTLTIQRTEQRDSAMYRCASSSYSSTGELFFGEGSRLTVL.

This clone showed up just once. The CDR3 bases are TGCAGCGTTGAAGATGCCGACAAGGGGTCTAAGCAGTACTTC. Its protein is CSVEDADKGSKQYF. The chain uses TRBV29-1 and TRBJ2-7, with D maybe TRBD1 (5 bases). Germline assignment: CDR1 SQVTM and CDR2 ANQGSEA. The V gene lost 0 bases and the J gene lost 8 bases, with 17 bases spanning the gap. The CDR3 length is 14 residues.

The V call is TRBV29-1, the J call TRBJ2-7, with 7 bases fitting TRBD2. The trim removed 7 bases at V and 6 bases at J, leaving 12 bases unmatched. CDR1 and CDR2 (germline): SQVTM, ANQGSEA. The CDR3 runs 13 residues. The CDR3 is CSATRGGAGEQYF. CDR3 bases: TGCAGCGCCACACGCGGGGGAGCGGGCGAGCAGTACTTC.

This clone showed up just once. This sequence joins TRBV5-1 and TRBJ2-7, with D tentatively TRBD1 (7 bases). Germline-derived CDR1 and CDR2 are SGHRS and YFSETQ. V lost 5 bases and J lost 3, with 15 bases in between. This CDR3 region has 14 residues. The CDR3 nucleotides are TGCGCCAGCAGTCGCGGGACAGATGGCTACGAGCAGTACTTC. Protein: CASSRGTDGYEQYF.

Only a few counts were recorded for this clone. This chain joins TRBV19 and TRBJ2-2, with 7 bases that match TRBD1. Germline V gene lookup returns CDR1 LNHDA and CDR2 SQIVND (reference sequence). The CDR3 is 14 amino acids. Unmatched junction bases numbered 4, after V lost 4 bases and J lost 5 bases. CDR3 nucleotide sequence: TGTGCCAGTAGTACCTACAGGGGTACCGGGGAGCTGTTTTTT. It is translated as CASSTYRGTGELFF.

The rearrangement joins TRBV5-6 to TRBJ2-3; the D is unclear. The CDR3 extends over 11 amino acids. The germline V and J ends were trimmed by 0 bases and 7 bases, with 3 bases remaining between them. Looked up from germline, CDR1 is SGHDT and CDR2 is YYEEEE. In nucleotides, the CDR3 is TGTGCCAGCAGCTTGGGAAATACGCAGTATTTT. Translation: CASSLGNTQYF.

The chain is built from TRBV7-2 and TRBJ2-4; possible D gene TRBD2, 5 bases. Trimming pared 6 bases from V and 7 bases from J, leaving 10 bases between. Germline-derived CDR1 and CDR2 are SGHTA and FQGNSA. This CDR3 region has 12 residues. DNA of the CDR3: TGTGCCAGCAGTCCCGGCGGGAACATTCAGTACTTC. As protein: CASSPGGNIQYF.

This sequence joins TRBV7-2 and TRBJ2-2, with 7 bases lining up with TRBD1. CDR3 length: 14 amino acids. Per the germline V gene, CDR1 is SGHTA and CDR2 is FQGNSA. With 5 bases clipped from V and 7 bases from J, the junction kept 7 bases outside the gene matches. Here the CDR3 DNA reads TGTGCCAGCAGCCGGCAAGGGGGCGGCGGGGAGCTGTTTTTT. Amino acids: CASSRQGGGGELFF.

The CDR3 region is CASRLLTENQPQHF. The CDR3 region has the DNA TGTGCCAGCAGACTCCTGACAGAGAATCAGCCCCAGCATTTT. J is TRBJ1-5 and V is TRBV6-6; perhaps TRBD1 as D (5 bases). This CDR3 spans 14 amino acids. Trimming took 6 bases from V and 4 from J, leaving 13 bases between them. Germline assignment: CDR1 MNHNY and CDR2 SVGAGI (reference sequence).

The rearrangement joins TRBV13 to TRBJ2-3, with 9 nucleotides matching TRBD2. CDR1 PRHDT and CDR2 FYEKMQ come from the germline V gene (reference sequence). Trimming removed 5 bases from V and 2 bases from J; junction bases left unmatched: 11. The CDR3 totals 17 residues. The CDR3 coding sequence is TGTGCCAGCAGCGCCAACCGGGGACTAGCCTCCACAGATACGCAGTATTTT. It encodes CASSANRGLASTDTQYF.

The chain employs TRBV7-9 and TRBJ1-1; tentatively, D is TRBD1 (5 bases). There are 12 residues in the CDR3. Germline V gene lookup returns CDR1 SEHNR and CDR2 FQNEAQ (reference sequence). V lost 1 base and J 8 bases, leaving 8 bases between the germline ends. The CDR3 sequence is CASSLGGLEAFF. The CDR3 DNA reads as TGTGCCAGCAGCTTAGGGGGCCTGGAAGCTTTCTTT. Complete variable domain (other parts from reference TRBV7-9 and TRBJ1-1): DTGVSQNPRHKITKRGQNVTFRCDPISEHNRLYWYRQTLGQGPEFLTYFQNEAQLEKSRLLSDRFSAERPKGSFSTLEIQRTEQGDSAMYLCASSLGGLEAFFGQGTRLTVV.

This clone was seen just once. The CDR3 loop reads CASRVGQGAVNEQFF. In nucleotides, the CDR3 is TGTGCCAGCAGGGTGGGACAGGGGGCTGTCAATGAGCAGTTCTTC. The chain uses TRBV2 and TRBJ2-1; 12 bases map to TRBD1. V lost 6 bases and J lost 6; bases outside the gene matches: 6. The germline CDR1 and CDR2 sequences are SNHLY and FYNNEI. The CDR3 is 15 residues long.

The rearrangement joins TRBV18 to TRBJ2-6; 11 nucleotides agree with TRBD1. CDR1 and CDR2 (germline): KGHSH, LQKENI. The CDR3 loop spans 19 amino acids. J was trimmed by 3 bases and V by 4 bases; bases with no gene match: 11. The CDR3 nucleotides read TGTGCCAGCTCACAAGGGCCAAGGACAGGGGGCGGTGGGGCCAACGTCCTGACTTTC. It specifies CASSQGPRTGGGGANVLTF.

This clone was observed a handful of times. CDR3: CASSVGQGETQYF. The CDR3 coding sequence is TGTGCCAGCAGTGTGGGACAGGGTGAGACCCAGTACTTC. The chain couples TRBV6-1 to TRBJ2-5; 9 bases map to TRBD1. CDR1 is MNHNS and CDR2 is SASEGT in the germline V gene. The CDR3 consists of 13 residues. Trimming cost V 4 bases and J 5 bases; bases outside gene matches: 2.

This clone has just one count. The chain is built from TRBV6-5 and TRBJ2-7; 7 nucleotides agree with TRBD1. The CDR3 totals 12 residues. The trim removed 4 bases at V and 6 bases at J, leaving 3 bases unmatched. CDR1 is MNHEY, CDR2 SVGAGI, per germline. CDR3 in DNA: TGTGCCAGCAGTTCAGGGGGTACCGAGCAGTACTTC. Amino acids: CASSSGGTEQYF.

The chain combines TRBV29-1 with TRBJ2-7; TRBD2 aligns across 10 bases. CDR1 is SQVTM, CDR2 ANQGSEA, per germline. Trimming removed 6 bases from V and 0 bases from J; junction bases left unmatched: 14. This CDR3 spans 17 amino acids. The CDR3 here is CSVSLRLAGFSSYEQYF. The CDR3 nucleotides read TGCAGCGTATCACTAAGACTAGCGGGCTTTAGCTCCTACGAGCAGTACTTC.

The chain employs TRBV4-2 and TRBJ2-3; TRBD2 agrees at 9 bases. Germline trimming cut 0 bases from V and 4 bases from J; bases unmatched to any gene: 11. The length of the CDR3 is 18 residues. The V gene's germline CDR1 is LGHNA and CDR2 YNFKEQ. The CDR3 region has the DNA TGTGCCAGCAGCCAAGAACATCTTACCGGGACTAGCTCAGATACGCAGTATTTT. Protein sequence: CASSQEHLTGTSSDTQYF.

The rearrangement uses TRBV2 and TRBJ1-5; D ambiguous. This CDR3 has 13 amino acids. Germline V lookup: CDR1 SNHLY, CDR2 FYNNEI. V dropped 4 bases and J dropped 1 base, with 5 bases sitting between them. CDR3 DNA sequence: TGTGCCAGCAGTGCGGGCAGCAATCAGCCCCAGCATTTT. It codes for CASSAGSNQPQHF.

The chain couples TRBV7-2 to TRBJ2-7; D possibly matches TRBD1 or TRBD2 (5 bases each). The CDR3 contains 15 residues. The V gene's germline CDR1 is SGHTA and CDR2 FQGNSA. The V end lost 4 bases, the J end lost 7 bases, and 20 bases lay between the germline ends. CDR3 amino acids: CASSSRDRRMGEQYF. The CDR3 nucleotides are TGTGCCAGCAGCTCCCGGGACCGACGGATGGGGGAGCAGTACTTC.

CDR3 nucleotide sequence: TGTGCCAGCAGCTGGGCGCAGGGGGCAATGGGGACTGAAGCTTTCTTT. It encodes CASSWAQGAMGTEAFF. The V and J genes are TRBV11-2 and TRBJ1-1; the match to TRBD1 covers 8 bases. The trim removed 4 bases at V and 5 bases at J, leaving 12 bases unmatched. The CDR3 has 16 amino acids. Germline V gene data show CDR1 as SGHAT and CDR2 as FQNNGV.